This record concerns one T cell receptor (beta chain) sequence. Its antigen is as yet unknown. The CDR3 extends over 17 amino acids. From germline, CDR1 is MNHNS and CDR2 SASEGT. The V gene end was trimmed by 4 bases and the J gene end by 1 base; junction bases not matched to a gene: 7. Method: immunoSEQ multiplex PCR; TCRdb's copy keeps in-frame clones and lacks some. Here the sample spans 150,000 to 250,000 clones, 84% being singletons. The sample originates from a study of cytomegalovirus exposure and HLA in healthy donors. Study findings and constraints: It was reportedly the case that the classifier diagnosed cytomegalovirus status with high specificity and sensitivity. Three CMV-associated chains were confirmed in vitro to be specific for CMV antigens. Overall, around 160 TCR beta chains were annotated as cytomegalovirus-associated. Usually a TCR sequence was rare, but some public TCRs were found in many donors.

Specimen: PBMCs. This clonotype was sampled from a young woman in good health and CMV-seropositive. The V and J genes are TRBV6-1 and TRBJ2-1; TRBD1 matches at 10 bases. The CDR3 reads CASSVGTGAFSYNEQFF. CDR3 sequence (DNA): TGTGCCAGCAGTGTGGGGACAGGGGCTTTTTCCTACAATGAGCAGTTCTTC.